The next 18 T cell receptor beta chains were all read from a single sample in a study of early T cells in non-severe SARS-CoV-2 infection. TCRdb independently ran MiXCR on the 5' RACE reads; one entry per CDR3 protein. The sample shows approximately 69,000 distinct CDR3 sequences, approximately 10% of them seen only once. Material: whole blood, obtained at baseline. These receptors were collected from an adult who was a healthcare worker with PCR-confirmed SARS-CoV-2 infection or an uninfected control (not recorded which).

The genes are TRBV4-1 and TRBJ2-7, with TRBD2 matching 7 bases. This CDR3 contains 15 residues. Trimming at V came to 3 bases and at J to 2 bases, leaving 7 bases not matched to a gene. Germline V gene lookup returns CDR1 MGHRA and CDR2 YSYEKL. The CDR3 nucleotides are TGCGCCAGCAGCCATTACCGCGGGGGTGCCTACGAGCAGTACTTC. This codes for CASSHYRGGAYEQYF.

This clonotype was counted between two and nine times. CDR3 in amino acids: CASSAAFPDTQYF. The CDR3 DNA follows: TGCGCCAGCAGTGCGGCCTTCCCCGATACGCAGTATTTT. V and J are TRBV10-1 and TRBJ2-3; D not resolved. Germline V gene sequence: CDR1 WNHNN, CDR2 SYGVQD (reference sequence). CDR3 size: 13 residues. V shed 4 bases and J shed 6 bases, with 11 bases lying between them.

This clonotype has only a few counts. The chain employs TRBV7-8 and TRBJ2-1; maybe TRBD2 (6 bases). Germline V gives CDR1 SGHVS, CDR2 FQNEAQ. Deletions cut 5 bases from V and 5 bases from J, with 10 bases between. This CDR3 comprises 13 residues. The CDR3 coding sequence is TGTGCCAGCAGCAGCTTAGCGGACAATGAGCAGTTCTTC. Its protein product is CASSSLADNEQFF.

The V gene is TRBV7-3, the J gene TRBJ2-1, with 10 bases matching TRBD2. The CDR3 covers 14 residues. With V trimmed by 5 bases and J by 8 bases, 6 bases remained unmatched. Germline assignment: CDR1 SGHTA and CDR2 FQGTGA. In DNA form, the CDR3 reads TGTGCCAGCAGCACGGGACTAGCGACCGATGAGCAGTTCTTC. This gives the protein CASSTGLATDEQFF.

This clonotype was seen a few times. The chain joins TRBV9 to TRBJ2-4, with 7 bases identical to TRBD1. The CDR3 totals 15 residues. V lost 3 bases to trimming and J lost 0 bases; unmatched junction nucleotides: 3. Germline V lookup: CDR1 SGDLS, CDR2 YYNGEE. CDR3 coding DNA: TGTGCCAGCAGCGCGGGACAGAGAGCCAAAAACATTCAGTACTTC. This codes for CASSAGQRAKNIQYF.

A word on this clonotype: This may be a read error: a much more frequent sequence differs by one nucleotide. The rearrangement joins TRBV27 to TRBJ1-6; D call uncertain. CDR3 length equals 15 residues. Per the germline V gene, CDR1 is MNHEY and CDR2 is SMNVEV (reference sequence). CDR3: CANSKTKSYNSPLHF. The CDR3 nucleotides are TGTGCCAACAGTAAGACGAAGTCCTATAATTCACCCCTCCACTTT.

The chain links TRBV5-1 to TRBJ2-3; a possible D gene is TRBD2 (5 bases). CDR1 and CDR2 from the germline V gene are SGHRS and YFSETQ. V dropped 4 bases and J dropped 0 bases, with 15 bases sitting between them. This CDR3 is built from 16 residues. CDR3 loop: CASSPFSVGSTDTQYF. CDR3 nucleotide sequence: TGCGCCAGCAGCCCTTTTAGCGTTGGGAGCACAGATACGCAGTATTTT.

This chain connects TRBV9 to TRBJ2-2; D gene unclear. The germline V and J ends were trimmed by 0 bases and 3 bases, with 0 bases remaining between them. CDR1 and CDR2 from the germline V gene are SGDLS and YYNGEE. This CDR3 is 12 amino acids long. CDR3 bases: TGTGCCAGCAGCGTAGACACCGGGGAGCTGTTTTTT. Protein sequence: CASSVDTGELFF.

The gene calls are TRBV30 and TRBJ1-2, with a tentative D call TRBD1 (5 bases). The V gene's germline CDR1 is GTSNPN and CDR2 SVGIG (reference sequence). V was clipped by 6 bases and J by 6 bases, with 20 bases between them. The CDR3 is 14 residues long. The CDR3 loop is CACLLGGNWNGYTF. CDR3 sequence (DNA): TGTGCCTGCCTTCTGGGGGGAAATTGGAATGGCTACACCTTC.

This clonotype was detected a few times. This chain joins TRBV7-2 and TRBJ2-1; D gene unclear. Germline V CDR1 and CDR2: SGHTA, FQGNSA. The V and J ends lost 0 bases and 11 bases respectively, with 8 bases between them. The CDR3 extends over 12 amino acids. The CDR3 loop is CASSLAKQKQFF. In DNA form, the CDR3 reads TGTGCCAGCAGCTTAGCGAAACAAAAGCAGTTCTTC.

V usage is TRBV7-9 and J usage is TRBJ2-1; TRBD2 matches at 7 bases. This CDR3 contains 16 residues. Trimming at V came to 5 bases and at J to 4 bases, leaving 11 bases not matched to a gene. Germline V CDR1 and CDR2: SEHNR, FQNEAQ (reference sequence). In nucleotides, the CDR3 is TGTGCCAGCAGCGGAAGGCGAACTAGCGCTTACAATGAGCAGTTCTTC. Translation gives CASSGRRTSAYNEQFF.

This clonotype was counted a few times. V gene TRBV12-3 or TRBV12-4 combines with J gene TRBJ1-1; 8 nucleotides agree with TRBD1. The CDR3 is 14 amino acids. The V segment lost 2 bases and the J segment 11 bases; nucleotides outside the gene matches: 10. The CDR3 sequence is CASSLLDRASSAFF. CDR3 bases: TGTGCCAGCAGTTTATTGGACAGGGCTTCCTCGGCTTTCTTT.

This clonotype occurred a few times. V and J are TRBV25-1 and TRBJ2-7; 8 bases line up with TRBD2. The J segment lost 6 bases and the V segment lost 6 bases, leaving 7 bases of the junction unmatched. CDR1 is MGHDK and CDR2 is SYGVNS in the germline V gene. The CDR3 covers 13 residues. The CDR3 sequence is CASRPGGFSEQYF. The CDR3, as DNA: TGTGCCAGCAGACCGGGGGGGTTCTCCGAGCAGTACTTC.

This clonotype showed up many times. This chain links TRBV29-1 with TRBJ2-5; D assignment may be TRBD1 or TRBD2 (5 bases each). The CDR3 totals 12 residues. Trimming took off 6 bases at V and 5 bases at J, with 13 bases between the two ends. Germline CDR1 reads SQVTM; CDR2 reads ANQGSEA. CDR3 sequence (DNA): TGCAGCGTCCTACGGGACGTCGAGACCCAGTACTTC. Translating gives CSVLRDVETQYF.

Details on this clonotype: A much larger clone lies one base from this, so it may be a read error. V and J are TRBV29-1 and TRBJ2-5, with 11 bases lining up with TRBD2. CDR3 length: 16 amino acids. Germline CDR1 reads SQVTM; CDR2 reads ANQGSEA. Trimming removed 5 bases from V and 5 bases from J; junction bases left unmatched: 13. The CDR3 here is CSVSLGSGRAAETQYF. CDR3 DNA sequence: TGCAGCGTTTCCTTAGGTAGCGGGAGGGCCGCGGAGACCCAGTACTTC.

CDR3 in amino acids: CASSWDRNLYEQYF. The CDR3 DNA reads TGTGCCAGCAGCTGGGACAGGAACCTCTACGAGCAGTACTTC. The rearrangement joins TRBV7-9 to TRBJ2-7, with 8 bases lining up with TRBD1. Unmatched junction bases numbered 5, after V lost 4 bases and J lost 3 bases. From germline, CDR1 is SEHNR and CDR2 FQNEAQ (reference sequence). This CDR3 is built from 14 residues.

This clonotype was detected many times. The chain employs TRBV18 and TRBJ2-3; D possibly corresponds to TRBD2 (6 bases). Germline CDR1 and CDR2: KGHSH and LQKENI. Trimming stripped 0 bases from V and 2 bases from J, with 12 bases between. This CDR3 is built from 16 residues. CDR3 sequence reads: CASSPPLAFFTDTQYF. The CDR3 DNA reads TGTGCCAGCTCACCACCGCTAGCGTTTTTCACAGATACGCAGTATTTT.

J is TRBJ2-5 and V is TRBV20-1, with D possibly matching TRBD1 (6 bases). Germline V lookup: CDR1 DFQATT, CDR2 SNEGSKA (reference sequence). V was pared by 0 bases and J by 1 base, with 9 bases between. The CDR3 runs 14 residues. The CDR3 DNA follows: TGCAGTGCTAGAGACGGACAGTTCCAAGAGACCCAGTACTTC. Amino acid sequence: CSARDGQFQETQYF.